Following are 31 T cell receptor beta chains from one sample sequenced in a study of T cells in Graves' hyperthyroidism and ophthalmopathy. Using RNA transcripts as the source, TCR beta CDR3 regions were amplified. RT-PCR in the first round (using the HTBI primer set) targeted the TCR CDR3. Using its own MiXCR run on the multiplex PCR reads, TCRdb lists one record per CDR3 protein. In the table there are roughly 500,000 distinct CDR3 sequences, approximately 23% of which are singletons. The sample comprised blood. These receptors were collected from a woman in her 70s with Graves' ophthalmopathy.

The V and J genes are TRBV19 and TRBJ2-7, with D perhaps matching TRBD2 (6 bases). Trimming stripped 2 bases from V and 2 bases from J, with 10 bases between. CDR1 and CDR2 from the germline V gene are LNHDA and SQIVND (reference sequence). The CDR3 has 14 residues. CDR3 residues: CASSISGPTYEQYF. The CDR3, as DNA: TGTGCCAGTAGTATAAGCGGGCCTACCTACGAGCAGTACTTC.

The genes are TRBV6-2 or TRBV6-3 and TRBJ1-3; no reliable D call. Trimming left V 2 bases short and J 3 bases short, with 8 bases between. The CDR3 is 14 residues long. The germline CDR1 and CDR2 sequences are MNHEY and SVGEGT. In nucleotides, the CDR3 is TGTGCCAGCAGTTACACGCCTCTTGGAAACACCATATATTTT. Its protein is CASSYTPLGNTIYF.

The chain uses TRBV7-9 and TRBJ2-7; TRBD1 matches at 10 bases. J lost 6 bases, V lost 5 bases, and 7 bases had no gene match. This CDR3 is 14 amino acids long. In germline, CDR1 is SEHNR, CDR2 FQNEAQ (reference sequence). CDR3 loop: CASSTGTGEGEQYF. CDR3 bases: TGTGCCAGCAGCACTGGGACAGGGGAGGGCGAGCAGTACTTC.

This clonotype turned up a few times. The V and J genes are TRBV3-1 and TRBJ2-1, with TRBD2 identical over 10 bases. This CDR3 contains 15 residues. V lost 4 bases, J lost 7 bases, and 7 bases stayed unmatched. CDR1 and CDR2 from the germline V gene are LGHDT and YNNKEL (reference sequence). CDR3 region: CASSPQGLASNEQFF. The CDR3 region has the DNA TGTGCCAGCAGCCCCCAGGGACTAGCGTCAAATGAGCAGTTCTTC.

Comment on this clonotype: Germline is not matched at one junction end, which may reflect a read error. The V call is TRBV6-5, the J call TRBJ2-5, with D perhaps given as TRBD1 or TRBD2 (5 bases each). CDR1 and CDR2 from the germline V gene are MNHEY and SVGAGI. This CDR3 is 13 amino acids long. The CDR3 region has the DNA TGTGCCAGCAGTTGGATGGGACGGCAACTGGGGGACTTC. Its translation is CASSWMGRQLGDF.

This chain connects TRBV6-6 to TRBJ1-5, with TRBD1 matching over 8 bases. The germline CDR1 and CDR2 sequences are MNHNY and SVGAGI (reference sequence). This CDR3 comprises 15 residues. The J segment lost 3 bases and the V segment lost 0 bases, leaving 1 base of the junction unmatched. CDR3 protein: CASSYSDRDNQPQHF. As DNA, the CDR3 is TGTGCCAGCAGTTACTCGGACAGGGACAATCAGCCCCAGCATTTT.

This clonotype has more than one count but fewer than ten. The rearrangement uses TRBV20-1 and TRBJ2-1; maybe TRBD2 (6 bases). Per the germline V gene, CDR1 is DFQATT and CDR2 is SNEGSKA (reference sequence). V was pared by 5 bases and J by 12 bases, with 20 bases between. This CDR3 has 13 residues. The CDR3 sequence is CSAGPPGVGLQFF. The CDR3 nucleotides read TGCAGTGCTGGGCCCCCGGGAGTTGGACTGCAGTTCTTC.

This clonotype was detected a few times. The chain couples TRBV19 to TRBJ1-5, with a tentative D call TRBD1 (5 bases). This CDR3 is 13 amino acids long. Germline V gene lookup returns CDR1 LNHDA and CDR2 SQIVND (reference sequence). V lost 4 bases to trimming and J lost 5 bases, with 9 bases between them. The DNA for the CDR3 is TGTGCCAGTAGTAGGGGGGTCCATCAGCCCCAGCATTTT. Residues: CASSRGVHQPQHF.

To note about this clonotype: Possible read error: a much larger clone is one base away. The chain employs TRBV7-2 and TRBJ1-2, with D unresolved. This CDR3 has 13 residues. Germline assignment: CDR1 SGHTA and CDR2 FQGNSA. V was trimmed by 1 base and J by 0 bases, leaving 3 bases between them. The CDR3 sequence: CASSLETNYGYTF. The CDR3 coding sequence is TGTGCCAGCAGCTTAGAGACTAACTATGGCTACACCTTC.

The chain uses TRBV20-1 and TRBJ2-1; a possible D gene is TRBD2 (5 bases). Trimming pared 6 bases from V and 5 bases from J, leaving 20 bases between. Germline CDR1 and CDR2: DFQATT and SNEGSKA (reference sequence). The CDR3 has 15 amino acids. The CDR3 DNA is TGCAGTGCCGACTTTCCCGGGAAGGAGGACAATGAGCAGTTCTTC. Its translation is CSADFPGKEDNEQFF.

DNA for the CDR3: TGTGCCAGCAGCTTGAAGCGGGAGGCGACTGAGCAGTTCTTC. Amino acid sequence: CASSLKREATEQFF. The J gene is TRBJ2-1, the V gene TRBV11-3; TRBD2 matches 9 bases. The germline V gene has CDR1 SGHNT and CDR2 YENEEA. This CDR3 has 14 amino acids. V lost 3 bases to trimming and J lost 9 bases; unmatched junction nucleotides: 6.

This clonotype came up many times. V gene TRBV12-3 or TRBV12-4 combines with J gene TRBJ1-1; 7 bases align to TRBD1. CDR3 length: 13 residues. V trimming: 7 bases; J trimming: 3 bases; junction bases outside the gene matches: 5. The chain's CDR3 is CASNNRGYTEAFF. As DNA, the CDR3 is TGTGCCAGCAACAACAGGGGATACACTGAAGCTTTCTTT.

This clonotype was observed many times. The rearrangement links TRBV30 to TRBJ2-3; D remains unclear. The CDR3 length is 12 residues. Trimming stripped 4 bases from V and 0 bases from J, with 5 bases between. In germline, CDR1 is GTSNPN, CDR2 SVGIG (reference sequence). The CDR3 region has the DNA TGTGCCTGGACAGTGAGCACAGATACGCAGTATTTT. Its protein product is CAWTVSTDTQYF.

Ten or more counts support this clonotype. This sequence joins TRBV9 and TRBJ2-2; D tentatively fits TRBD1 or TRBD2 (5 bases each). The CDR3 sequence is 15 residues long. The germline V gene has CDR1 SGDLS and CDR2 YYNGEE. Deletions cut 3 bases from V and 2 bases from J, with 11 bases between. The CDR3 reads CASSAGTLNTGELFF. CDR3 nucleotide sequence: TGTGCCAGCAGCGCAGGGACCTTAAACACCGGGGAGCTGTTTTTT.

This clonotype was counted between two and nine times. The chain carries TRBV7-9 and TRBJ1-1; a weak D match, TRBD1 (6 bases). The CDR3 contains 15 residues. Germline values: CDR1 SEHNR, CDR2 FQNEAQ (reference sequence). With 1 base removed from V and 4 bases from J, the gap between germline ends came to 13 bases. The DNA for the CDR3 is TGTGCCAGCAGCTTAGAGGGGGGCCGCGGCACTGAAGCTTTCTTT. Amino acid sequence: CASSLEGGRGTEAFF.

This clonotype appeared a few times. The rearrangement links TRBV6-1 to TRBJ2-3; the D gene could be TRBD1 or TRBD2 (6 bases each). V lost 7 bases to trimming and J lost 0 bases, with 14 bases between them. The CDR3 length is 15 residues. Germline CDR1 MNHNS, CDR2 SASEGT. In nucleotides, the CDR3 is TGTGCCAGCACCTTAAGGGGGACTAGCACAGATACGCAGTATTTT. Translating it yields CASTLRGTSTDTQYF.

The chain recombines TRBV28 with TRBJ2-1; D is unresolved. Between the trimmed V and J ends, which lost 3 bases and 8 bases, there was a span of 17 bases. The germline CDR1 and CDR2 sequences are MDHEN and SYDVKM. CDR3 length: 15 amino acids. The DNA of the CDR3 is TGTGCCAGCAGTTTTATTCGGGCGCCTATCGATGAGCAGTTCTTC. It specifies CASSFIRAPIDEQFF.

This clonotype was picked up a small number of times. The chain employs TRBV7-9 and TRBJ1-1; perhaps TRBD1 as D (5 bases). This CDR3 is 13 amino acids long. CDR1 and CDR2 (germline): SEHNR, FQNEAQ (reference sequence). The V and J ends lost 5 bases and 7 bases respectively, with 14 bases between them. In DNA, the CDR3 is TGTGCCAGCAGCCTCTCGGGGGGGTTTGAAGCTTTCTTT. The encoded protein is CASSLSGGFEAFF.

Remarks on this clonotype: This may stem from a read error, because a much larger clone lies one nucleotide away. Here the CDR3 reads CASSRWEYRYNEQFF. The CDR3 DNA reads TGTGCCAGCAGCCGCTGGGAATACCGCTACAATGAGCAGTTCTTC. The V call is TRBV5-6, the J call TRBJ2-1; D is undetermined. The CDR3 spans 15 residues. With 4 bases removed from V and 3 bases from J, the gap between germline ends came to 14 bases. In germline, CDR1 is SGHDT, CDR2 YYEEEE.

The chain has TRBV5-1 and TRBJ1-1, with 7 bases aligning to TRBD1. The ends lost 0 bases at V and 1 base at J; junction bases unmatched: 21. Germline V CDR1 and CDR2: SGHRS, YFSETQ. The CDR3 is 21 residues long. The CDR3 DNA reads TGCGCCAGCAGCTTGGAGCCGAACTACGCCGGACAGGTCAACAAGAACACTGAAGCTTTCTTT. It codes for CASSLEPNYAGQVNKNTEAFF.

The sample holds many counts of this clonotype. The chain recombines TRBV5-1 with TRBJ2-7; 13 bases map to TRBD2. J gave up 2 bases and V 4 bases, and 3 bases lay outside the gene matches. This CDR3 contains 15 residues. Germline assignment: CDR1 SGHRS and CDR2 YFSETQ. The CDR3 region is CASSTGLAGTYEQYF. CDR3 nucleotides: TGCGCCAGCAGCACGGGACTAGCGGGAACCTACGAGCAGTACTTC. The full variable domain, rest sourced from reference TRBV5-1 and TRBJ2-7, is KAGVTQTPRYLIKTRGQQVTLSCSPISGHRSVSWYQQTPGQGLQFLFEYFSETQRNKGNFPGRFSGRQFSNSRSEMNVSTLELGDSALYLCASSTGLAGTYEQYFGPGTRLTVT.

This clonotype was found a few times. The gene calls are TRBV6-1 and TRBJ2-3, with TRBD2 identical over 10 bases. Germline V gene data show CDR1 as MNHNS and CDR2 as SASEGT. This CDR3 contains 15 residues. V shed 3 bases, J shed 2 bases, and the junction held 2 bases outside the gene matches. This chain's CDR3 is CASSEGLALTDTQYF. Here the CDR3 DNA reads TGTGCCAGCAGTGAGGGACTAGCGCTCACAGATACGCAGTATTTT.

This clonotype was counted many times. The V and J genes are TRBV6-2 or TRBV6-3 and TRBJ2-7, with TRBD2 identical over 9 bases. The germline V gene encodes CDR1 MNHEY and CDR2 SVGEGT. This CDR3 comprises 13 residues. With 5 bases clipped from V and 6 bases from J, the junction kept 5 bases outside the gene matches. Here the CDR3 reads CASSSGLAFEQYF. CDR3 DNA sequence: TGTGCCAGCAGTAGCGGACTAGCGTTCGAGCAGTACTTC.

This clonotype was observed at least ten times. The chain carries TRBV5-1 and TRBJ2-3, with a tentative D call TRBD2 (5 bases). Germline CDR1 and CDR2: SGHRS and YFSETQ. Trimming removed 7 bases from V and 1 base from J, with 13 bases in between. CDR3 length equals 14 residues. CDR3 DNA: TGCGCCAGCGGTAGAAGTAGCGGCACAGATACGCAGTATTTT. Its protein is CASGRSSGTDTQYF.

The rearrangement uses TRBV19 and TRBJ1-1; tentative D call: TRBD1 (6 bases). V was shortened by 3 bases and J by 3 bases, with 8 bases between the two germline ends. Germline values: CDR1 LNHDA, CDR2 SQIVND (reference sequence). CDR3 size: 13 residues. The CDR3 region is CASSMGGYTEAFF. CDR3 DNA: TGTGCCAGTAGTATGGGGGGCTACACTGAAGCTTTCTTT.

This clonotype was observed many times. The chain couples TRBV12-3 or TRBV12-4 to TRBJ2-5; D may match TRBD1 or TRBD2 (6 bases each). V was cut by 5 bases and J by 0 bases, with 13 bases left in between. The CDR3 has 15 amino acids. This CDR3 reads CASSPGASDQETQYF. The CDR3 DNA is TGTGCCAGCAGTCCAGGGGCTAGCGACCAAGAGACCCAGTACTTC.

The V and J genes are TRBV20-1 and TRBJ2-5; D may correspond to TRBD1 or TRBD2 (6 bases each). The CDR3 has 15 residues. CDR1 and CDR2 from the germline V gene are DFQATT and SNEGSKA (reference sequence). V lost 0 bases to trimming and J lost 5 bases, with 16 bases between them. This CDR3 is CSARDSGRGPETQYF. The CDR3 nucleotides read TGCAGTGCTAGAGATTCCGGCCGGGGGCCGGAGACCCAGTACTTC.

The V and J genes are TRBV19 and TRBJ2-7; 7 bases are a match to TRBD2. Trimming removed 9 bases from V and 6 bases from J; junction bases left unmatched: 17. The CDR3 runs 15 residues. Germline assignment: CDR1 LNHDA and CDR2 SQIVND (reference sequence). The chain's CDR3 is CASARSGGGFFEQYF. CDR3 sequence (DNA): TGTGCCAGCGCCCGGTCAGGCGGGGGATTTTTCGAGCAGTACTTC.

V gene TRBV5-4 combines with J gene TRBJ2-3, with TRBD1 identical over 9 bases. J lost 2 bases, V lost 5 bases, and 6 bases had no gene match. Germline CDR1 SGHNT, CDR2 YYREEE (reference sequence). The CDR3 is made up of 15 amino acids. The chain's CDR3 is CASRSGTGLTDTQYF. The CDR3 bases are TGTGCCAGCAGGTCCGGGACAGGGCTCACAGATACGCAGTATTTT.

This clonotype has a count of ten or more. The genes are TRBV7-2 and TRBJ2-3; D gene ambiguous. CDR1 and CDR2 (germline): SGHTA, FQGNSA. Trimming cost V 3 bases and J 1 base, with 8 bases left between them. The length of the CDR3 is 14 residues. Here the CDR3 reads CASSLMIGTDTQYF. The CDR3 DNA follows: TGTGCCAGCAGCTTGATGATCGGCACAGATACGCAGTATTTT.

In this sample, this clonotype turned up many times. The chain couples TRBV12-3 or TRBV12-4 to TRBJ2-3, with 8 bases lining up with TRBD2. The CDR3 contains 18 residues. Trimming cost V 2 bases and J 0 bases; bases outside gene matches: 10. CDR3 in amino acids: CASSLRAGVTASTDTQYF. CDR3 nucleotide sequence: TGTGCCAGCAGTTTACGAGCGGGAGTTACCGCTAGCACAGATACGCAGTATTTT.